This T cell receptor beta chain emerged from a study of blood T cell repertoires in COVID-19. Study as a whole: PBMCs, B-cell-depleted T cells, or T cells were the source of the cDNA or gDNA that made up the material.

Concerning this clone itself: The sample holds other DNA sequences that translate to the same CDR3.

CDR1 is PRHDT, CDR2 FYEKMQ, per germline (reference sequence). CDR3 size: 13 residues. The V end lost 5 bases, the J end lost 0 bases, and 7 bases lay between the germline ends. As processed by the authors: How many nucleated cells were present was estimated from reference gene primer amplification. Sequencing used immunoSEQ multiplex PCR; TCRdb keeps in-frame clones, though not all of them. The D gene and trimming were derived from the DNA, and the V and J assignments and clone size from that table. The sample holds 650,000 to 800,000 clones, around 89% seen once. The chain couples TRBV13 to TRBJ1-2, with D possibly TRBD1 on 5 matching bases. The sequence derives from a young woman with acute or convalescent COVID-19. Source material: peripheral blood. Here the CDR3 DNA reads TGTGCCAGCAGCCCGGGGGCTAACTATGGCTACACCTTC. This codes for CASSPGANYGYTF.